Each of the 15 T cell receptor beta chains below was sequenced from the same sample in a study of T cells after somatic rescue of genetic block. Profiling relied on immunoSEQ multiplex PCR, and the TCRdb table lists in-frame clones only, not all of them. The sample yields over 55,000 clones, around 92% seen once. The material sequenced was peripheral blood mononuclear cells (PBMCs). Receptors originate from a man between 35 and 55 years old.

V gene TRBV6-1 combines with J gene TRBJ2-7; 8 nucleotides match TRBD1. CDR1 and CDR2 (germline): MNHNS, SASEGT. Trimming cost V 4 bases and J 2 bases; bases outside gene matches: 1. The CDR3 runs to 13 residues. The CDR3 is CASSGTGPYEQYF. For the CDR3, the DNA is TGTGCCAGCAGTGGGACAGGGCCCTACGAGCAGTACTTC.

The chain employs TRBV2 and TRBJ2-2; 11 nucleotides match TRBD1. The CDR3 totals 15 residues. Trimming removed 5 bases from V and 3 bases from J; junction bases left unmatched: 2. CDR1 is SNHLY and CDR2 is FYNNEI in the germline V gene. DNA of the CDR3: TGTGCCAGCAGTCGGACAGGGGGCGACACCGGGGAGCTGTTTTTT. Translated, it gives CASSRTGGDTGELFF.

A single count supports this clone. The chain uses TRBV7-8 and TRBJ1-5; D gene ambiguous. This CDR3 is 18 amino acids long. Germline CDR1 SGHVS, CDR2 FQNEAQ. V lost 5 bases, J lost 6 bases, and 26 bases lay in between. The CDR3 DNA reads as TGTGCCAGCAGCCCAGCGGCTGGTGGAGGGAGAATCGGTCAGCCCCAGCATTTT. Its translation is CASSPAAGGGRIGQPQHF.

CDR3 sequence reads: CASSRPGGQGVPDTQYF. CDR3 in DNA: TGCGCCAGCAGCCGACCGGGGGGACAGGGGGTCCCAGATACGCAGTATTTT. The rearrangement joins TRBV5-1 to TRBJ2-3, with 11 positions matching TRBD1. V was clipped by 4 bases and J by 4 bases; unmatched bases: 11. The CDR3 consists of 17 residues. The germline CDR1 and CDR2 sequences are SGHRS and YFSETQ.

The chain carries TRBV7-3 and TRBJ2-2; the match to TRBD2 covers 9 bases. This CDR3 region has 18 residues. With V trimmed by 5 bases and J by 3 bases, 13 bases remained unmatched. From germline, CDR1 is SGHTA and CDR2 FQGTGA. CDR3 sequence (DNA): TGTGCCAGCAGCGCCACACGTCGCCTAGCGGGGCACACCGGGGAGCTGTTTTTT. Translation: CASSATRRLAGHTGELFF.

The chain has TRBV7-9 and TRBJ2-2; 12 nucleotides agree with TRBD2. The germline V gene has CDR1 SEHNR and CDR2 FQNEAQ (reference sequence). The junction had 7 bases not matched to a gene; V was cut back by 4 bases and J by 7 bases. CDR3 size: 16 residues. CDR3 in amino acids: CASSYLAGGPVGELFF. DNA of the CDR3: TGTGCCAGCAGCTATCTAGCGGGAGGGCCAGTCGGGGAGCTGTTTTTT.

CDR3 bases: TGTGCCAGCAGCCCAACCTGGGGGGCCCATCAGCCCCAGCATTTT. It encodes CASSPTWGAHQPQHF. This rearrangement joins TRBV7-2 to TRBJ1-5, with D perhaps matching TRBD1 (6 bases). This CDR3 has 15 residues. Deletions cut 5 bases from V and 5 bases from J, with 16 bases between. The germline gives CDR1 SGHTA, CDR2 FQGNSA.

The rearrangement links TRBV9 to TRBJ2-7; D is possibly TRBD1 (7 bases). Between the trimmed V and J ends, which lost 4 bases and 5 bases, there was a span of 10 bases. The CDR3 has 12 amino acids. Looked up from germline, CDR1 is SGDLS and CDR2 is YYNGEE. The CDR3 DNA is TGTGCCAGCAGCCCAGGGGGGCACGAGCAGTACTTC. This encodes CASSPGGHEQYF.

The chain has TRBV30 and TRBJ2-3; D is uncertain. From germline, CDR1 is GTSNPN and CDR2 SVGIG (reference sequence). V shed 4 bases and J shed 0 bases, with 14 bases lying between them. CDR3 length: 15 amino acids. In nucleotides, the CDR3 is TGTGCCTGGAAACCCGCAGGCCTCAGCACAGATACGCAGTATTTT. It translates to CAWKPAGLSTDTQYF.

V is TRBV7-9 and J is TRBJ2-7; 9 bases match TRBD1. With 0 bases clipped from V and 2 bases from J, the junction kept 2 bases outside the gene matches. The germline gives CDR1 SEHNR, CDR2 FQNEAQ (reference sequence). The CDR3 covers 15 residues. The CDR3 DNA sequence: TGTGCCAGCAGCTTAGCGAGGACAGGGGCCTACGAGCAGTACTTC. Its translation: CASSLARTGAYEQYF.

This clone was recorded a few times. The chain has TRBV28 and TRBJ2-7, with TRBD1 matching over 11 bases. The CDR3 is 18 residues long. The V gene's germline CDR1 is MDHEN and CDR2 SYDVKM. V shed 7 bases, J shed 0 bases, and the junction held 14 bases outside the gene matches. The CDR3 DNA follows: TGTGCCAGCAACACTAGGTGGGGTGGACAGGGGGCCTCCTACGAGCAGTACTTC. This sequence encodes CASNTRWGGQGASYEQYF.

This clone was seen just once. The J gene is TRBJ1-5, the V gene TRBV15, with TRBD1 identical over 9 bases. The V gene end was trimmed by 5 bases and the J gene end by 5 bases; junction bases not matched to a gene: 10. Germline-derived CDR1 and CDR2 are LNHNV and YYDKDF (reference sequence). The length of the CDR3 is 16 residues. CDR3 DNA: TGTGCCACCAGCGGGGACACAGGGGGCGGCTATCAGCCCCAGCATTTT. Translation gives CATSGDTGGGYQPQHF. Combining the CDR3 with reference TRBV15 and TRBJ1-5 gives the whole variable domain DAMVIQNPRYQVTQFGKPVTLSCSQTLNHNVMYWYQQKSSQAPKLLFHYYDKDFNNEADTPDNFQSRRPNTSFCFLDIRSPGLGDTAMYLCATSGDTGGGYQPQHFGDGTRLSIL.

This sequence joins TRBV19 and TRBJ2-1; tentative D call: TRBD2 (6 bases). Trimming left V 6 bases short and J 1 base short, with 16 bases between. The CDR3 contains 16 residues. Germline CDR1 and CDR2: LNHDA and SQIVND (reference sequence). DNA for the CDR3: TGTGCCAGTAGAAGATCCGGGGGTTCGTCCTACAATGAGCAGTTCTTC. It specifies CASRRSGGSSYNEQFF. Full variable domain (remainder filled in from reference TRBV19 and TRBJ2-1): DGGITQSPKYLFRKEGQNVTLSCEQNLNHDAMYWYRQDPGQGLRLIYYSQIVNDFQKGDIAEGYSVSREKKESFPLTVTSAQKNPTAFYLCASRRSGGSSYNEQFFGPGTRLTVL.

The rearrangement uses TRBV6-5 and TRBJ2-7; no clear D gene. The CDR3 is made up of 15 amino acids. Trimming removed 0 bases from V and 6 bases from J, with 15 bases in between. CDR1 is MNHEY, CDR2 SVGAGI, per germline. CDR3 amino acids: CASSYSSFGRREQYF. The CDR3 DNA reads as TGTGCCAGCAGTTACTCGTCGTTCGGTCGTCGCGAGCAGTACTTC.

The chain employs TRBV19 and TRBJ1-1; no clear D. With 6 bases removed from V and 5 bases from J, the gap between germline ends came to 7 bases. The CDR3 is 11 residues long. Germline V gene data show CDR1 as LNHDA and CDR2 as SQIVND (reference sequence). In DNA form, the CDR3 reads TGTGCCAGTAGATCCGCGACTGAAGCTTTCTTT. This encodes CASRSATEAFF.